This record looks at one TCR beta chain sequence and its context. The target antigen is unknown. Here immunoSEQ multiplex PCR was the method, and the copy in TCRdb shows in-frame clones only, minus some. The data hold 15,000 to 20,000 clones, with 80% observed a single time. The data were taken from a study of OX40 agonist ivuxolimab in advanced cancers. General observations from the study: Relative to CD4+, CD8+ T cells held more expanded clones on average.

The CDR3 has 13 amino acids. Germline V gene sequence: CDR1 SQVTM, CDR2 ANQGSEA. V was pared by 3 bases and J by 2 bases, with 4 bases of the junction left unmatched. This chain uses TRBV29-1 with TRBJ2-7, with TRBD1 matching over 7 bases. The sequencing used CD4+ or CD8+ T cells sorted from blood, collected in a trial of the OX40 agonist ivuxolimab. This clonotype was obtained from an adult with an advanced solid tumor such as melanoma, head and neck, liver or kidney cancer. CDR3 DNA sequence: TGCAGCGTTGATGCCGGGACAGCCTACGAGCAGTACTTC. It codes for CSVDAGTAYEQYF.